What follows are 8 T cell receptor beta chains derived from one specimen sequenced in a study of T cell repertoires in cytomegalovirus infection. TCRdb re-derived calls from the reads in MiXCR, one entry per CDR3 protein. The sample shows under 200,000 distinct CDR3 sequences, approximately 17% of them seen only once. The sequencing input was CD8+ T cells from PBMCs. These receptors all come from a human donor in good health (CMV status not recorded). Some clones in this sample may be carry-over from other donors' samples.

This chain links TRBV28 with TRBJ1-1; TRBD1 might be the D (6 bases). The CDR3 loop spans 15 amino acids. CDR1 and CDR2 (germline): MDHEN, SYDVKM. Trimming took off 6 bases at V and 7 bases at J, with 21 bases between the two ends. This CDR3 is CASRSRGAMSNEAFF. For the CDR3, the DNA is TGTGCCAGCAGATCGAGGGGGGCGATGAGTAATGAAGCTTTCTTT. Variable domain in full (rest from reference TRBV28 and TRBJ1-1): DVKVTQSSRYLVKRTGEKVFLECVQDMDHENMFWYRQDPGLGLRLIYFSYDVKMKEKGDIPEGYSVSREKKERFSLILESASTNQTSMYLCASRSRGAMSNEAFFGQGTRLTVV.

The chain employs TRBV7-9 and TRBJ2-6; D is possibly TRBD1 (6 bases). Germline loops: CDR1 SEHNR, CDR2 FQNEAQ (reference sequence). There are 16 residues in the CDR3. V lost 3 bases to trimming and J lost 1 base, with 10 bases between them. The CDR3 region is CASSFQGRSGANVLTF. The CDR3 DNA is TGTGCCAGCAGCTTCCAGGGGCGGTCTGGGGCCAACGTCCTGACTTTC.

This chain joins TRBV12-3 or TRBV12-4 and TRBJ2-1, with 9 bases fitting TRBD2. J gave up 3 bases and V 10 bases, and 1 base lay outside the gene matches. This CDR3 is built from 12 residues. CDR3 loop: CATAGGYNEQFF. The CDR3 DNA reads TGTGCCACAGCGGGAGGCTACAATGAGCAGTTCTTC.

This clonotype was detected a few times. The rearrangement links TRBV19 to TRBJ2-2; maybe TRBD2 (5 bases). The CDR3 has 14 residues. V gave up 4 bases and J gave up 5 bases, with 11 bases separating them. Germline V gene sequence: CDR1 LNHDA, CDR2 SQIVND (reference sequence). The CDR3 loop is CASSSVSGTGELFF. CDR3 in DNA: TGTGCCAGTAGTAGTGTATCGGGGACCGGGGAGCTGTTTTTT.

A single count supports this clonotype. The CDR3 is CASSQGLAPERETQYF. The CDR3 DNA reads as TGTGCCAGCAGCCAAGGACTAGCCCCCGAGAGGGAGACCCAGTACTTC. The chain combines TRBV11-2 with TRBJ2-5; 8 bases fit TRBD2. The CDR3 extends over 16 amino acids. Germline V CDR1 and CDR2: SGHAT, FQNNGV. V trimming: 5 bases; J trimming: 5 bases; junction bases outside the gene matches: 13.

The rearrangement joins TRBV29-1 to TRBJ1-1; unclear D gene. Trimming stripped 4 bases from V and 3 bases from J, with 18 bases between. Germline V CDR1 and CDR2: SQVTM, ANQGSEA. This CDR3 spans 15 amino acids. DNA for the CDR3: TGCAGCGTTGTGTTGGCCTCGATTCAGGACACTGAAGCTTTCTTT. Amino acids: CSVVLASIQDTEAFF. Looking up the rest from reference TRBV29-1 and TRBJ1-1 gives the full variable domain: SAVISQKPSRDICQRGTSLTIQCQVDSQVTMMFWYRQQPGQSLTLIATANQGSEATYESGFVIDKFPISRPNLTFSTLTVSNMSPEDSSIYLCSVVLASIQDTEAFFGQGTRLTVV.

The chain uses TRBV7-9 and TRBJ1-1; D might be TRBD1 (5 bases). Trimming cost V 1 base and J 5 bases, with 17 bases left between them. The V gene's germline CDR1 is SEHNR and CDR2 FQNEAQ (reference sequence). The CDR3 consists of 16 residues. This CDR3 is CASSLGLSGLRTEAFF. The CDR3 DNA sequence: TGTGCCAGCAGCTTAGGACTCTCGGGGCTAAGGACTGAAGCTTTCTTT.

This clonotype was counted a few times. This chain connects TRBV29-1 to TRBJ1-1; perhaps TRBD1 as D (6 bases). Germline values: CDR1 SQVTM, CDR2 ANQGSEA. Trimming removed 7 bases at V and 1 base at J, with 13 bases between. CDR3 length: 13 residues. CDR3: CSALGGQNTEAFF. The CDR3 DNA is TGCAGCGCACTTGGGGGCCAGAACACTGAAGCTTTCTTT. Combining the CDR3 with reference TRBV29-1 and TRBJ1-1 gives the whole variable domain SAVISQKPSRDICQRGTSLTIQCQVDSQVTMMFWYRQQPGQSLTLIATANQGSEATYESGFVIDKFPISRPNLTFSTLTVSNMSPEDSSIYLCSALGGQNTEAFFGQGTRLTVV.